One TCR beta chain is described in this entry. Its antigen is currently not known. No much larger clone is present one base from it, and per-base qualities are unavailable. Patients with a history of autoimmune disease or receiving systemic immunosuppression were excluded from the trial. Peripheral blood for TCR sequencing was drawn from every dose cohort at baseline, at cycle 4 day 1 and at cycle 7 day 1. The samples were taken from a phase I, first-in-human, multicenter, open-label dose-escalation trial of ivuxolimab. Adults with locally advanced or metastatic head and neck squamous cell, hepatocellular, melanoma or renal cell carcinoma were enrolled in the trial. Before TCR sequencing, CD4+ T cells and CD8+ T cells were sorted from peripheral blood as separate populations. The data were taken from a study of OX40 agonist ivuxolimab in advanced cancers. General notes on the study: Ivuxolimab was an agonistic, fully human IgG2 monoclonal antibody directed against OX40 (CD134), a costimulatory receptor. Intravenous ivuxolimab was administered to patients every 2 weeks at six dose levels: 0.01, 0.1, 0.3, 1.5, 3 and 10 mg/kg. Of the approximately 54 patients in dose escalation, about 20 had hepatocellular carcinoma, roughly 15 had melanoma, 9 had renal cell carcinoma and 9 had head and neck cancer. The dose-escalation cohort was almost 85% male with a mean age of roughly 62 years, ranging from roughly 23 to 85. Prior anti-PD-1, anti-PD-L1 or anti-CTLA-4 therapy was permitted, and approximately 40% of dose-escalation patients had received checkpoint inhibitors. Partial responses occurred in three dose-escalation patients: two with cutaneous melanoma and one with hepatocellular carcinoma. Peripheral TCRbeta sequencing aimed to test whether ivuxolimab altered TCR sequence diversity and caused clonal T-cell expansion. The paper reports the monotherapy dose-escalation portion (N = 52 patients) of the phase I ivuxolimab trial. Study-wide conclusions, independent of this receptor: After ivuxolimab, more expanded clones were found on average in CD8+ T cells than in CD4+ T cells. At doses of 0.1 to 3.0 mg/kg, clonal expansion of both CD4+ and CD8+ blood T cells was observed from baseline to week 6. Low levels of normalized T-cell clonal expansion were also shown by some nonresponding patients. The antigen specificity of the clonally expanded peripheral T cells was not determined. In partial responders in the 0.1-3.0 mg/kg groups, normalized peripheral clonal expansion was found to be among the lowest, especially among CD8+ T cells.

The germline V gene specifies MRHNA as CDR1 and SNTAGT as CDR2. At the junction V is shortened by 5 bases and J by 7 bases, with 17 bases in between. The CDR3, cysteine through phenylalanine, is 14 amino acids long. Only the CDR3 DNA is retained, 42 bases long and in frame from the first base. Genomic DNA was isolated from the sorted cells so that the TCRbeta CDR3 region could be sequenced. The immunoSEQ Assay was used for sequencing of TCRbeta CDR3 regions. Drawn from immuneACCESS, this table holds only the in-frame rearrangements with V and J called that TCRdb kept. Clones are partly lost; checked studies trace under half to an unresolved V gene and leave the rest unexplained. This sample comprises 57,000 or so clones, roughly 84% of them detected only once. The ten largest clones add up to under 6% of the sample.

The sample was CD4+ or CD8+ T cells sorted from blood, taken in a trial of the OX40 agonist ivuxolimab. The sequence joins TRBV6-4 to TRBJ1-2; TRBD1 could be the D gene, as 5 bases match. The sequence came from an adult with an advanced solid tumor such as melanoma, head and neck, liver or kidney cancer. The nucleotides read TGTGCCAGCAGTCTGACTTTCAGGGATGGTGGCTACACCTTC. The encoded protein is CASSLTFRDGGYTF.